This T cell receptor beta chain is drawn from a study of shared T cell receptors in the human thymus. V shed 5 bases, J shed 8 bases, and the junction held 8 bases outside the gene matches. The CDR3 length is 13 residues. Germline CDR1 and CDR2: PRHDT and FYEKMQ (reference sequence). Method: immunoSEQ multiplex PCR; TCRdb's copy keeps in-frame clones and lacks some. Among about 660,000 clones listed, 70% to 90% were seen once. This clone was observed a single time. These same records also appear under a second study, on human thymus T cells.

The chain employs TRBV13 and TRBJ1-2; 7 nucleotides line up with TRBD1. The receptor's source is a boy younger than two with a congenital heart defect. The sequenced sample was thymocytes. The CDR3 spells CASSREQGKGYTF. For the CDR3, the DNA is TGTGCCAGCAGCCGAGAACAGGGGAAAGGCTACACCTTC.